These 21 T cell receptor beta chains were sequenced from one sample in a study of T cells in localized non-small cell lung cancer. This table comes from immunoSEQ multiplex PCR, and its TCRdb copy is limited to in-frame clones, with some not included. The data hold 60,000 to 85,000 clones, with 86% observed a single time. The sample was peripheral blood, taken before any cancer treatment. Receptor source: a male donor at least 60 years old with stage III squamous cell lung carcinoma.

V usage is TRBV11-2 and J usage is TRBJ1-2; TRBD1 aligns across 11 bases. The CDR3 runs 16 residues. Germline V gene data show CDR1 as SGHAT and CDR2 as FQNNGV. Trimming removed 7 bases from V and 3 bases from J; junction bases left unmatched: 10. CDR3: CASTPGQGGRDYGYTF. In DNA form, the CDR3 reads TGTGCCAGCACCCCGGGACAGGGGGGCCGAGACTATGGCTACACCTTC.

The chain has TRBV6-1 and TRBJ2-5; TRBD1 or TRBD2 may be the D gene (5 bases each). V was clipped by 7 bases and J by 4 bases, with 13 bases between them. CDR1 and CDR2 from the germline V gene are MNHNS and SASEGT. The CDR3 is made up of 13 amino acids. The CDR3 DNA reads as TGTGCCAGCACAGTTTTTGGGGGAGAGACCCAGTACTTC. Protein: CASTVFGGETQYF.

The chain has TRBV29-1 and TRBJ2-1; 14 bases map to TRBD2. Losses at the gene ends were 8 bases for V and 6 bases for J; bases not matched to a gene: 6. Germline lookup yields CDR1 SQVTM and CDR2 ANQGSEA. This CDR3 region has 14 residues. The CDR3 region has the DNA TGCAGCACCAAGACTAGCGGGGGGGCCAATGAGCAGTTCTTC. Translated, it gives CSTKTSGGANEQFF.

This rearrangement joins TRBV28 to TRBJ2-3, with TRBD2 identical over 8 bases. The germline V gene encodes CDR1 MDHEN and CDR2 SYDVKM. Trimming removed 6 bases from V and 1 base from J; junction bases left unmatched: 12. The CDR3 has 17 residues. The CDR3 nucleotides are TGTGCCAGCAGACGACCTGAAGCGGGGGCCCGCACAGATACGCAGTATTTT. Translating gives CASRRPEAGARTDTQYF.

The V gene is TRBV7-9, the J gene TRBJ2-3; 7 nucleotides agree with TRBD2. CDR3 size: 18 residues. V dropped 3 bases and J dropped 2; count of bases not matched to a gene: 14. Germline V CDR1 and CDR2: SEHNR, FQNEAQ (reference sequence). The CDR3 loop reads CASSFSGFRAWDTDTQYF. The CDR3 bases are TGTGCCAGCAGCTTTAGCGGGTTCAGGGCTTGGGACACAGATACGCAGTATTTT.

This chain joins TRBV28 and TRBJ2-2; 8 nucleotides agree with TRBD1. The V and J ends lost 7 bases and 1 base, in that order; junction bases with no gene match: 5. This CDR3 spans 15 amino acids. CDR1 is MDHEN and CDR2 is SYDVKM in the germline V gene. CDR3 protein: CASTPGTGNTGELFF. The CDR3 DNA follows: TGTGCCAGCACCCCCGGGACAGGGAACACCGGGGAGCTGTTTTTT.

This clone came up once. This chain connects TRBV5-5 to TRBJ1-5; TRBD1 aligns across 8 bases. V shed 4 bases and J 6 bases; nucleotides not matched to a gene: 9. This CDR3 is 15 amino acids long. Per the germline V gene, CDR1 is SGHKS and CDR2 is YYEKEE (reference sequence). The CDR3 region is CASSGGQGVGQPQHF. In DNA, the CDR3 is TGTGCCAGCAGCGGTGGACAGGGTGTGGGTCAGCCCCAGCATTTT. Full variable domain (remainder filled in from reference TRBV5-5 and TRBJ1-5): DAGVTQSPTHLIKTRGQQVTLRCSPISGHKSVSWYQQVLGQGPQFIFQYYEKEERGRGNFPDRFSARQFPNYSSELNVNALLLGDSALYLCASSGGQGVGQPQHFGDGTRLSIL.

This clone occurred once. J is TRBJ2-2 and V is TRBV9; D remains unclear. Germline V gives CDR1 SGDLS, CDR2 YYNGEE. V lost 0 bases to trimming and J lost 5 bases, with 5 bases between them. CDR3 length equals 13 residues. CDR3 coding DNA: TGTGCCAGCAGCGTAGCAGGTACCGGGGAGCTGTTTTTT. This translates into CASSVAGTGELFF. Looking up the rest from reference TRBV9 and TRBJ2-2 gives the full variable domain: DSGVTQTPKHLITATGQRVTLRCSPRSGDLSVYWYQQSLDQGLQFLIQYYNGEERAKGNILERFSAQQFPDLHSELNLSSLELGDSALYFCASSVAGTGELFFGEGSRLTVL.

The J gene is TRBJ2-7, the V gene TRBV21-1; TRBD1 was called by the table and not checked on the DNA. TRBV21-1 is tagged as a pseudogene. This CDR3 has 14 amino acids. The CDR3 sequence is CASSKKGTAYEQYV. The CDR3 region has the DNA TGTGCCAGCAGCAAAAAAGGGACAGCGTACGAGCAGTACGTC.

The chain links TRBV6-1 to TRBJ1-3; D is perhaps TRBD1 (6 bases). Germline loops: CDR1 MNHNS, CDR2 SASEGT. The CDR3 covers 14 residues. Trimming left V 6 bases short and J 3 bases short, with 12 bases between. CDR3 region: CASSPTGFGNTIYF. The CDR3 nucleotides are TGTGCCAGCAGCCCGACAGGCTTTGGAAACACCATATATTTT.

The genes are TRBV29-1 and TRBJ1-4; D gene ambiguous. The CDR3 loop spans 12 amino acids. Germline-derived CDR1 and CDR2 are SQVTM and ANQGSEA. V lost 4 bases, J lost 4 bases, and 7 bases lay in between. The CDR3 DNA reads as TGCAGCGTTGGCCGAGTTAATGAAAAACTGTTTTTT. Translation: CSVGRVNEKLFF.

The J gene is TRBJ2-2, the V gene TRBV5-1, with a tentative D call TRBD1 (6 bases). Germline loops: CDR1 SGHRS, CDR2 YFSETQ. V was clipped by 4 bases and J by 1 base, with 11 bases between them. The CDR3 runs 15 residues. Written as DNA, the CDR3 is TGCGCCAGCAGCCTGGGACACCTGAACACCGGGGAGCTGTTTTTT. Protein: CASSLGHLNTGELFF.

The gene calls are TRBV6-5 and TRBJ1-6; D may be TRBD1 (5 bases). Germline loops: CDR1 MNHEY, CDR2 SVGAGI. The CDR3 sequence is 14 residues long. Trimming removed 4 bases at V and 6 bases at J, with 10 bases between. CDR3 nucleotides: TGTGCCAGCAGTTCTTTGGGGGGTAATTCACCCCTCCACTTT. Its translation: CASSSLGGNSPLHF.

The V gene is TRBV18, the J gene TRBJ1-2; no clear D. The germline V and J ends were trimmed by 1 base and 6 bases, with 15 bases remaining between them. This CDR3 has 15 amino acids. Germline lookup yields CDR1 KGHSH and CDR2 LQKENI. CDR3 DNA: TGTGCCAGCTCACCACGGGGAGACCCGAGGGATGGCTACACCTTC. Translated: CASSPRGDPRDGYTF.

This rearrangement joins TRBV19 to TRBJ2-3; TRBD1 or TRBD2 may be the D gene (5 bases each). Per germline, CDR1 LNHDA and CDR2 SQIVND (reference sequence). V gave up 8 bases and J gave up 6 bases, with 12 bases separating them. The length of the CDR3 is 12 residues. CDR3 nucleotides: TGTGCCAGTTCTACAGAGGGGGATACGCAGTATTTT. Translating gives CASSTEGDTQYF. The entire variable domain, with the rest obtained from reference TRBV19 and TRBJ2-3, is as follows: DGGITQSPKYLFRKEGQNVTLSCEQNLNHDAMYWYRQDPGQGLRLIYYSQIVNDFQKGDIAEGYSVSREKKESFPLTVTSAQKNPTAFYLCASSTEGDTQYFGPGTRLTVL.

V and J are TRBV7-7 and TRBJ2-2; a weak D match, TRBD1 (6 bases). The V end was cut by 5 bases, the J end by 8 bases, with 15 bases between. The CDR3 consists of 14 residues. CDR1 SSHAT and CDR2 FNYEAQ come from the germline V gene (reference sequence). Written as DNA, the CDR3 is TGTGCCAGCAGCGAAGGGACACTACGAGGGGAGCTGTTTTTT. Encoded protein: CASSEGTLRGELFF.

This clone has only a few counts. The rearrangement links TRBV7-9 to TRBJ1-2; a weak D match, TRBD1 (5 bases). The V end lost 5 bases, the J end lost 8 bases, and 15 bases lay between the germline ends. The CDR3 consists of 13 residues. Per germline, CDR1 SEHNR and CDR2 FQNEAQ (reference sequence). This CDR3 is CASSTAAGGGYTF. The CDR3 nucleotides are TGTGCCAGCAGCACGGCGGCGGGGGGAGGCTACACCTTC.

Points on this clone: A read error may produce the germline difference seen at one junction end. The chain carries TRBV10-2 and TRBJ2-2, with D possibly TRBD1 on 6 matching bases. Germline V CDR1 and CDR2: WSHSY, SAAADI. The CDR3 is 14 residues long. The CDR3 DNA sequence: TGCGCCAGCAGTGGGACAGCGAAGACCGGGGAGCTGTTTTTT. As protein: CASSGTAKTGELFF.

The chain combines TRBV9 with TRBJ2-5, with a possible D match to TRBD2 (6 bases). This CDR3 contains 14 residues. The V end was cut by 0 bases, the J end by 4 bases, with 10 bases between. Germline V gene sequence: CDR1 SGDLS, CDR2 YYNGEE. CDR3 loop: CASSVGPRGETQYF. As DNA, the CDR3 is TGTGCCAGCAGCGTAGGTCCGCGGGGAGAGACCCAGTACTTC.

This sequence joins TRBV6-1 and TRBJ2-7; D may be TRBD1 (5 bases). Germline CDR1 is MNHNS and CDR2 is SASEGT. The CDR3 consists of 16 residues. V gave up 0 bases and J gave up 2 bases, with 14 bases separating them. CDR3 bases: TGTGCCAGCAGTGAAGCGGCGGCAGGGTCTCCCTACGAGCAGTACTTC. Protein sequence: CASSEAAAGSPYEQYF.

CDR3 region: CASSLGITVPPGEQFF. CDR3 sequence (DNA): TGCGCCAGCAGCTTGGGAATAACGGTCCCACCGGGTGAGCAGTTCTTC. The chain carries TRBV5-1 and TRBJ2-1; no reliable D call. Germline loops: CDR1 SGHRS, CDR2 YFSETQ. V gave up 0 bases and J gave up 9 bases, with 19 bases separating them. CDR3 length: 16 amino acids.